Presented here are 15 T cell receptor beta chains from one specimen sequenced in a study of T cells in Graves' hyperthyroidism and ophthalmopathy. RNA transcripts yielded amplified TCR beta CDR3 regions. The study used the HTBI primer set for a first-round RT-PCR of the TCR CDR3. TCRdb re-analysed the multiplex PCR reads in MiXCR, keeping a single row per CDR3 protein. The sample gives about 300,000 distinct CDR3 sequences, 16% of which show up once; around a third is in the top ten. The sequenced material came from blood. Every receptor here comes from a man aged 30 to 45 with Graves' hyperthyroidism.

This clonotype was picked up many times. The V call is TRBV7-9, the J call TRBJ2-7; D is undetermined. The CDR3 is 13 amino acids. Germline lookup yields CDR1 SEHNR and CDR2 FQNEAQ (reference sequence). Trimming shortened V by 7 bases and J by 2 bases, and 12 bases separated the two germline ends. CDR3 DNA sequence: TGTGCCAGCACCGATGGAATAACCTACGAGCAGTACTTC. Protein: CASTDGITYEQYF.

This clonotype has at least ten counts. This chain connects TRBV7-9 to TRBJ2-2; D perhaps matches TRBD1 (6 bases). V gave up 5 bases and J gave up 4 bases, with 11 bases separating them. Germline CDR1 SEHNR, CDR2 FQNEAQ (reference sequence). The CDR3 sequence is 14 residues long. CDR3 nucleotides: TGTGCCAGCAGCCCACGGACAGCCACCGGGGAGCTGTTTTTT. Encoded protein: CASSPRTATGELFF.

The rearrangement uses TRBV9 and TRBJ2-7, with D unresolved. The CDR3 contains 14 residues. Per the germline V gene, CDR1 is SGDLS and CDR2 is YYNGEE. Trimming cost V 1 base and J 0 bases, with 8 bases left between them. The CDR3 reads CASSVTGNSYEQYF. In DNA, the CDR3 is TGTGCCAGCAGCGTAACCGGCAACTCCTACGAGCAGTACTTC.

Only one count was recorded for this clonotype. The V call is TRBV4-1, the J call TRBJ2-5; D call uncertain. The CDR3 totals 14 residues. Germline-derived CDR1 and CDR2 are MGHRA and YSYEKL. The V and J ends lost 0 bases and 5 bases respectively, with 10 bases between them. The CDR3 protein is CASSQETVRETQYF. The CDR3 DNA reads TGCGCCAGCAGCCAAGAGACTGTTCGGGAGACCCAGTACTTC.

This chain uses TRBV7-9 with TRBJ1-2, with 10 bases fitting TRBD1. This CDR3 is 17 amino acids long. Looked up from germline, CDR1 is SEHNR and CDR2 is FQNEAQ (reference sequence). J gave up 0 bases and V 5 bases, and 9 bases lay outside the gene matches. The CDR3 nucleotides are TGTGCCAGCAGCCTTAAGGGGACAGGGGCCTCTAACTATGGCTACACCTTC. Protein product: CASSLKGTGASNYGYTF.

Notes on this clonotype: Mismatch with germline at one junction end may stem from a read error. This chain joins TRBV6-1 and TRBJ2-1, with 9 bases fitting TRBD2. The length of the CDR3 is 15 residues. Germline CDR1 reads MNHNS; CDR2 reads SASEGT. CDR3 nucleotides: TGTGCCAGCACTATTAGCGGGAGAACCTACGATGAGCAGTTCTTC. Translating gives CASTISGRTYDEQFF.

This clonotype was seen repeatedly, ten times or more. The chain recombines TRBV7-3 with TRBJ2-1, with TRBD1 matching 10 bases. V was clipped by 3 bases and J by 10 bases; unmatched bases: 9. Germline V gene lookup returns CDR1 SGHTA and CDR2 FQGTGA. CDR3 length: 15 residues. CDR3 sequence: CASSFTGTGVSEQFF. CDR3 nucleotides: TGTGCCAGCAGCTTCACCGGGACAGGGGTCAGCGAGCAGTTCTTC.

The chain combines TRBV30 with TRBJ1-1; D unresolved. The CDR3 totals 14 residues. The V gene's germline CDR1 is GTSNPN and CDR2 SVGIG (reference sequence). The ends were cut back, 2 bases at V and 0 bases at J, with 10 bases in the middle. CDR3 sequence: CAWSRAPVNTEAFF. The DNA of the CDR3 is TGTGCCTGGAGTAGGGCCCCGGTGAACACTGAAGCTTTCTTT.

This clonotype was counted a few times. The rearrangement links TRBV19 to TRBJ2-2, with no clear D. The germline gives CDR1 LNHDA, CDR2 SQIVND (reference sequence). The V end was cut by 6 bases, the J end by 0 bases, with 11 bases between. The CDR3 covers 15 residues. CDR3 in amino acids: CASSPSLPNTGELFF. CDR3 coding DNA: TGTGCCAGTAGCCCAAGCCTGCCGAACACCGGGGAGCTGTTTTTT.

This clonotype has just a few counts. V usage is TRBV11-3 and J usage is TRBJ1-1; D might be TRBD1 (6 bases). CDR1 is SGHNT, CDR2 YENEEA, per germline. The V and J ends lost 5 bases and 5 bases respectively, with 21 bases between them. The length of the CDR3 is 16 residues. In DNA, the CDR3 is TGTGCCAGCAGCCCACACCGGGACACGGGCGATACTGAAGCTTTCTTT. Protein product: CASSPHRDTGDTEAFF.

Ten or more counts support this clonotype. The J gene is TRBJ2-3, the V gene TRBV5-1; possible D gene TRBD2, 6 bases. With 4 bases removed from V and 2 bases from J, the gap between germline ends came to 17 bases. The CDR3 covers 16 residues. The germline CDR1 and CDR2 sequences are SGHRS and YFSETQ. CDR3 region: CASSKGASAITDTQYF. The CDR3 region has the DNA TGCGCCAGCAGCAAAGGGGCTAGCGCCATCACAGATACGCAGTATTTT.

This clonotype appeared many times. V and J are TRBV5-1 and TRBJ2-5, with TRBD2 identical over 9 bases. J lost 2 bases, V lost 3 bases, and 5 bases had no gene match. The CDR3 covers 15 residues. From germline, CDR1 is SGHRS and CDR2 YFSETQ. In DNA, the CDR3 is TGCGCCAGCAGCTCCCTAGCGGGAAAACAAGAGACCCAGTACTTC. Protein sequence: CASSSLAGKQETQYF.

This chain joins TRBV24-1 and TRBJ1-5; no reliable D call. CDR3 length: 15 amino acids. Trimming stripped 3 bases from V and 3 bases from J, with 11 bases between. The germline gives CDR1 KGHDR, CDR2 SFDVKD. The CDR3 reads CATSDTRRSNQPQHF. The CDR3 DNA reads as TGTGCCACCAGTGATACCCGGAGATCCAATCAGCCCCAGCATTTT.

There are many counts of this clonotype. The CDR3 region has the DNA TGTGCCAGCAGCCCCGGGACAGGGGTCCACGAGCAGTACTTC. Protein sequence: CASSPGTGVHEQYF. The J gene is TRBJ2-7, the V gene TRBV11-2; 10 positions match TRBD1. The germline gives CDR1 SGHAT, CDR2 FQNNGV. The CDR3 loop spans 14 amino acids. The V and J ends lost 5 bases and 5 bases, in that order; junction bases with no gene match: 6. Supplemented by reference TRBV11-2 and TRBJ2-7, the full variable domain reads EAGVAQSPRYKIIEKRQSVAFWCNPISGHATLYWYQQILGQGPKLLIQFQNNGVVDDSQLPKDRFSAERLKGVDSTLKIQPAKLEDSAVYLCASSPGTGVHEQYFGPGTRLTVT.

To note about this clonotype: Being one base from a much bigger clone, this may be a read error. The CDR3 region has the DNA TGTGCCAGCGATGAATTCGTCCACTATGGCCACACCTTC. It translates to CASDEFVHYGHTF. The rearrangement uses TRBV2 and TRBJ1-2; D remains unclear. Per germline, CDR1 SNHLY and CDR2 FYNNEI. CDR3 size: 13 residues.